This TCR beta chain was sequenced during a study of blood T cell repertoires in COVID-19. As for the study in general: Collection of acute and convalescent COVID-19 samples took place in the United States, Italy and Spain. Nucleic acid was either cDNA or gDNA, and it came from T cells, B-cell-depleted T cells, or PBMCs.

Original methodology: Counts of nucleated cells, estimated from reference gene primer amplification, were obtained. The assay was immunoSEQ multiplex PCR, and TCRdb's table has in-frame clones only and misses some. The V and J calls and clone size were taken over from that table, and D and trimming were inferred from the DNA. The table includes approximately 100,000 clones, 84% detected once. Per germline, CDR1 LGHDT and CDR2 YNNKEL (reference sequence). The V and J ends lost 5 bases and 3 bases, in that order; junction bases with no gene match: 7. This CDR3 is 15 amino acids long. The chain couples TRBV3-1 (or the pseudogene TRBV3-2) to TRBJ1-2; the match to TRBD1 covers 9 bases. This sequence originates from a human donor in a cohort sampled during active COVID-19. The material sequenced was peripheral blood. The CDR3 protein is CASSYLGQGDYGYTF. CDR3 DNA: TGTGCCAGCAGCTATCTGGGACAGGGCGACTATGGCTACACCTTC.